This paragraph covers one TCR beta chain sequence. Germline V gives CDR1 SGHAT, CDR2 FQNNGV. The V end was cut by 1 base, the J end by 0 bases, with 10 bases between. CDR3 length equals 15 residues. The data were obtained in a study of shared clonotypes between healthy human individuals. Cells designated naive CD8 were CD45RO-negative and were positively selected for CCR7, with terminally differentiated effector memory CD45RA+ cells excluded. Researchers divided each subset's genomic DNA evenly across several immunoSEQ plates. Sequencing used immunoSEQ multiplex PCR; TCRdb keeps in-frame clones, though not all of them. The sample has about 800,000 clones, 90% to 98% seen once.

Sequences were obtained from naive CD8+ T cells sorted from blood. This TCR derives from a man aged 25-45 years in good health. The chain couples TRBV11-2 to TRBJ2-7; D is perhaps TRBD1 (6 bases). The CDR3 sequence: CASSLGGPLSYEQYF. CDR3 DNA sequence: TGTGCCAGCAGCTTAGGGGGGCCTCTCTCCTACGAGCAGTACTTC.